These 14 T cell receptor beta chains share one sample of origin, sequenced in a study of patients and donors after allogeneic stem cell transplantation. In TCRdb, the RT-PCR reads were re-called with MiXCR into one record per CDR3 protein. The sample includes tens of thousands of distinct CDR3 sequences, roughly 5.1% of them seen just once. The specimen was blood, either unsorted or a sorted T cell fraction (not recorded which). The source is a human donor who was either an allogeneic HSCT recipient or a stem cell or donor lymphocyte infusion donor (not recorded which). It is not recorded whose cells these are; they may come from a transplant donor.

CDR3 amino acids: CASSLELGELFF. The CDR3 DNA reads as TGTGCCAGCAGTTTGGAACTCGGGGAGCTGTTTTTT. The J gene is TRBJ2-2, the V gene TRBV12-3 or TRBV12-4; no firm D call. The CDR3 sequence is 12 residues long. Deletions cut 3 bases from V and 7 bases from J, with 6 bases between.

A note on this clonotype: This sequence may be a read error, since a much larger clone differs from it by one base. The chain uses TRBV10-3 and TRBJ1-1; D ambiguous. CDR3 length: 14 residues. V lost 7 bases to trimming and J lost 7 bases, with 19 bases between them. Germline CDR1 is ENHRY and CDR2 is SYGVKD. The CDR3 DNA is TGTGCCATCATGGGTGACACGATGGGTAGTGAAGCTTTCTTT. It translates to CAIMGDTMGSEAFF.

In its sample, this clonotype was seen many times. The V call is TRBV10-2, the J call TRBJ2-1; the D gene could be TRBD1 or TRBD2 (5 bases each). The CDR3 length is 15 residues. The V and J ends lost 2 bases and 14 bases respectively, with 22 bases between them. Germline assignment: CDR1 WSHSY and CDR2 SAAADI. This chain's CDR3 is CASSEGVRGGFGEFF. Written as DNA, the CDR3 is TGCGCCAGCAGTGAGGGAGTTCGGGGCGGATTTGGCGAGTTCTTC.

This clonotype was observed many times. This chain joins TRBV5-1 and TRBJ1-2; TRBD1 might be the D (5 bases). Trimming removed 0 bases at V and 8 bases at J, with 11 bases between. The germline CDR1 and CDR2 sequences are SGHRS and YFSETQ. There are 13 residues in the CDR3. CDR3 in DNA: TGCGCCAGCAGCTTGGATGGCCAGGGCGGCTACACCTTC. It translates to CASSLDGQGGYTF.

At least ten counts were recorded for this clonotype. This chain joins TRBV27 and TRBJ2-7, with TRBD2 as a possible D gene (6 bases). CDR1 is MNHEY and CDR2 is SMNVEV in the germline V gene (reference sequence). The CDR3 extends over 16 amino acids. The ends were cut back, 5 bases at V and 4 bases at J, with 21 bases in the middle. CDR3 DNA: TGTGCCAGCAGTCCCCCCCGCCAGGAGGGCGGTTACGAGCAGTACTTC. It translates to CASSPPRQEGGYEQYF.

Many counts were recorded for this clonotype. The J gene is TRBJ2-7, the V gene TRBV19, with unresolved D. This CDR3 is built from 16 residues. Trimming took 1 base from V and 2 from J, leaving 15 bases between them. The germline V gene encodes CDR1 LNHDA and CDR2 SQIVND (reference sequence). The CDR3 is CASSIGSPMMAYEQYF. The CDR3 DNA follows: TGTGCCAGTAGTATAGGCTCTCCCATGATGGCCTACGAGCAGTACTTC. The full variable domain, completed using reference TRBV19 and TRBJ2-7, is DGGITQSPKYLFRKEGQNVTLSCEQNLNHDAMYWYRQDPGQGLRLIYYSQIVNDFQKGDIAEGYSVSREKKESFPLTVTSAQKNPTAFYLCASSIGSPMMAYEQYFGPGTRLTVT.

V usage is TRBV3-1 and J usage is TRBJ2-5; 7 bases match TRBD1. CDR1 and CDR2 from the germline V gene are LGHDT and YNNKEL (reference sequence). This CDR3 is built from 14 residues. The V segment lost 3 bases and the J segment 3 bases; nucleotides outside the gene matches: 4. The CDR3 sequence: CASSQNRGEETQYF. For the CDR3, the DNA is TGTGCCAGCAGCCAGAACAGGGGCGAAGAGACCCAGTACTTC.

At least ten counts were recorded for this clonotype. The chain uses TRBV12-3 or TRBV12-4 and TRBJ2-2; TRBD1 might be the D (6 bases). Trimming left V 5 bases short and J 5 bases short, with 12 bases between. The CDR3 is 14 residues long. For the CDR3, the DNA is TGTGCCAGCAGTCCCCCCGGGACAACCGGGGAGCTGTTTTTT. Protein sequence: CASSPPGTTGELFF.

In its sample, this clonotype was seen many times. The chain links TRBV19 to TRBJ2-3; D unclear. The V and J ends lost 1 base and 7 bases respectively, with 12 bases between them. The germline gives CDR1 LNHDA, CDR2 SQIVND (reference sequence). The CDR3 covers 14 residues. CDR3 in amino acids: CASSIGAPAHTQYF. The CDR3 nucleotides read TGTGCCAGTAGTATAGGGGCCCCAGCTCATACGCAGTATTTT. Full variable domain (missing parts from reference TRBV19 and TRBJ2-3): DGGITQSPKYLFRKEGQNVTLSCEQNLNHDAMYWYRQDPGQGLRLIYYSQIVNDFQKGDIAEGYSVSREKKESFPLTVTSAQKNPTAFYLCASSIGAPAHTQYFGPGTRLTVL.

There are many counts of this clonotype. The chain uses TRBV5-1 and TRBJ2-4; TRBD2 agrees at 7 bases. Per germline, CDR1 SGHRS and CDR2 YFSETQ. CDR3 size: 16 residues. V lost 0 bases to trimming and J lost 0 bases; unmatched junction nucleotides: 3. Here the CDR3 DNA reads TGCGCCAGCAGCTTGGTGGCGGGGGTAGCCAAAAACATTCAGTACTTC. This gives the protein CASSLVAGVAKNIQYF.

The DNA for the CDR3 is TGTGCCAGCGGACCGAGCTACAATGAGCAGTTCTTC. Translated, it gives CASGPSYNEQFF. The chain carries TRBV6-6 and TRBJ2-1; D gene unclear. This CDR3 spans 12 amino acids. Trimming took 8 bases from V and 3 from J, leaving 8 bases between them. The germline CDR1 and CDR2 sequences are MNHNY and SVGAGI (reference sequence).

The chain employs TRBV2 and TRBJ1-6, with 8 positions matching TRBD1. This CDR3 region has 14 residues. Germline trimming cut 5 bases from V and 7 bases from J; bases unmatched to any gene: 4. Germline loops: CDR1 SNHLY, CDR2 FYNNEI. The CDR3 here is CASSSRGQNSPLHF. The CDR3 region has the DNA TGTGCCAGCAGTAGCAGGGGGCAGAATTCACCCCTCCACTTT.

The chain carries TRBV7-9 and TRBJ2-1; 11 bases fit TRBD2. Trimming at V came to 1 base and at J to 9 bases, leaving 5 bases not matched to a gene. CDR3 length equals 15 residues. Germline CDR1 and CDR2: SEHNR and FQNEAQ (reference sequence). The CDR3 bases are TGTGCCAGCAGCTTAGGTAGCGGGGGGGCCGGTGAGCAGTTCTTC. Translated: CASSLGSGGAGEQFF. Filled out from reference TRBV7-9 and TRBJ2-1, the complete variable domain reads DTGVSQNPRHKITKRGQNVTFRCDPISEHNRLYWYRQTLGQGPEFLTYFQNEAQLEKSRLLSDRFSAERPKGSFSTLEIQRTEQGDSAMYLCASSLGSGGAGEQFFGPGTRLTVL.

The chain has TRBV7-2 and TRBJ2-5, with D perhaps matching TRBD1 or TRBD2 (5 bases each). The V end was cut by 5 bases, the J end by 4 bases, with 17 bases between. CDR1 and CDR2 from the germline V gene are SGHTA and FQGNSA. CDR3 length: 15 amino acids. The CDR3 is CASSRNPGGGETQYF. The CDR3 nucleotides read TGTGCCAGCAGCCGGAACCCGGGTGGGGGAGAGACCCAGTACTTC.